In its sample, the clone carrying this T cell receptor (beta chain) was seen once. TCRdb keeps only in-frame clones here, not all; method: immunoSEQ multiplex PCR. This table holds 80,000 to 95,000 clones, roughly 79% found once. This specimen comes from a study of blood T cell repertoires in COVID-19. Sample: peripheral blood. The TCR originated in an elderly man with COVID-19, enrolled during active disease.

CDR3 sequence reads: CASSSVSGTGFSYEQYF. The CDR3 region has the DNA TGTGCCAGCAGCTCAGTGTCCGGGACAGGCTTTTCCTACGAGCAGTACTTC. The chain carries TRBV7-8 and TRBJ2-7, with 8 positions matching TRBD1. Germline loops: CDR1 SGHVS, CDR2 FQNEAQ. V shed 4 bases, J shed 1 base, and the junction held 12 bases outside the gene matches. The CDR3 sequence is 17 residues long.